This TCR beta chain was recorded in a study of T cells in Graves' hyperthyroidism and ophthalmopathy. With regard to this clonotype: Antigen specificity is unknown.

Study conclusions and caveats: Model-based prediction identified ophthalmopathy a median 6.5 months prior to its onset. Also found in blood were most expanded thyroid clonotypes above 0.001.

Trimming at V came to 1 base and at J to 3 bases, leaving 8 bases not matched to a gene. Germline V lookup: CDR1 LGHNA, CDR2 YSLEER. The CDR3 is 16 amino acids. TCR beta CDR3 region amplification was performed from RNA transcripts. Using the HTBI primer set, a first-round RT-PCR was run on the TCR CDR3. TCRdb re-analysed the multiplex PCR reads in MiXCR, keeping a single row per CDR3 protein. Of hundreds of thousands of distinct CDR3 sequences listed, about a sixth were seen once; the top ten hold around 61%. The chain links TRBV4-3 to TRBJ1-2; 7 nucleotides agree with TRBD1. Sequencing used blood. The source of this sequence is a woman aged 55-69 years with Graves' ophthalmopathy. The CDR3 DNA reads as TGCGCCAGCAGCCAAGGAGAACAGGGGTGGGACTATGGCTACACCTTC. It encodes CASSQGEQGWDYGYTF.